The clone carrying this TCR beta chain was observed a few times. What it recognizes is unknown. Expressed TCRB transcripts got sequenced, as all isolated RNA was reverse transcribed. Measured with immunoSEQ multiplex PCR; TCRdb has only the in-frame clones, and not every one. The sample has fewer than 900,000 clones; roughly a sixth are singletons. The CDR3 covers 15 residues. Trimming left V 1 base short and J 8 bases short, with 16 bases between. CDR1 is SGHTA, CDR2 FQGNSA, per germline. These data originate in a study of beta chain features in type 1 diabetes. Study findings and constraints: Researchers cautioned that cDNA sequencing could over-represent cells with high TCR expression. TCRB repertoires of naive, central memory and Treg cells appeared more similar among patients than among healthy donors. Patients with type 1 diabetes carried fewer insertions and had more deletions at their VDJ junctions.

The chain carries TRBV7-2 and TRBJ2-3; D is unresolved. This receptor was taken from a woman aged 18-30 years in good health. The sample comprised naive CD4+ T cells from blood. The DNA of the CDR3 is TGTGCCAGCAGCTTAGTAGGGCCCCCCGAGGTTACGCAGTATTTT. This translates into CASSLVGPPEVTQYF.